This TCR beta chain derives from a study of blood T cell repertoires in COVID-19. About the study: The United States, Italy and Spain supplied acute and convalescent COVID-19 samples. The cDNA or gDNA used as material had been derived from T cells, B-cell-depleted T cells, or PBMCs.

The CDR3 is 17 amino acids. Unmatched junction bases numbered 18, after V lost 5 bases and J lost 8 bases. The germline gives CDR1 LGHDT, CDR2 YNNKEL (reference sequence). Per the authors' pipeline: Nucleated cell counts were estimated from reference gene primer amplification. Profiled with immunoSEQ multiplex PCR; TCRdb holds only in-frame clones, not every one. The V and J calls and the clone size are those of that table, but D and trimming were determined from the DNA. The data show fewer than 200,000 clones, about 75% seen once. The material sequenced was peripheral blood. The chain is built from TRBV3-1 (or the pseudogene TRBV3-2) and TRBJ1-2; 9 bases are a match to TRBD1. This clonotype originated in a woman in her 70s with acute or convalescent COVID-19. CDR3: CASSTGWDRAMIGGYTF. CDR3 bases: TGTGCCAGCAGCACCGGCTGGGACAGGGCTATGATAGGAGGCTACACCTTC.